One sample yielded the 10 T cell receptor beta chains listed below, sequenced in a study of blood T cell repertoires in COVID-19. Produced via immunoSEQ multiplex PCR; TCRdb's table is partial and in-frame only. The profile shows 140,000 to 150,000 clones, approximately 85% of them singletons. The sample comprised peripheral blood. The receptors were gathered from a woman aged 55-69 years with COVID-19, enrolled during active disease.

In its sample, this clone was seen a few times. This chain uses TRBV5-8 with TRBJ1-1; D gene uncertain. Trimming took 1 base from V and 3 from J, leaving 13 bases between them. The CDR3 has 15 residues. From germline, CDR1 is SGHTS and CDR2 YDEGEE. The CDR3 bases are TGTGCCAGCAGCTTGCGAACGGGTATGGACACTGAAGCTTTCTTT. Amino acids: CASSLRTGMDTEAFF.

This clone was picked up a small number of times. This chain uses TRBV12-5 with TRBJ2-7, with 10 bases matching TRBD1. Germline trimming cut 6 bases from V and 2 bases from J; bases unmatched to any gene: 7. Germline V gives CDR1 LGHNT, CDR2 FRNRAP. The CDR3 is 15 amino acids. For the CDR3, the DNA is TGTGCTAGTGGCCAAGGACAGGGGGGAACCTACGAGCAGTACTTC. Amino acids: CASGQGQGGTYEQYF.

The chain couples TRBV19 to TRBJ2-2; possible D gene TRBD1, 6 bases. CDR1 is LNHDA, CDR2 SQIVND, per germline (reference sequence). The CDR3 length is 14 residues. The V end lost 10 bases, the J end lost 1 base, and 13 bases lay between the germline ends. The CDR3 reads CATYGTRNTGELFF. For the CDR3, the DNA is TGTGCCACCTACGGGACACGGAACACCGGGGAGCTGTTTTTT.

This clone was seen only once. This rearrangement joins TRBV27 to TRBJ1-1; 7 bases fit TRBD1. Per the germline V gene, CDR1 is MNHEY and CDR2 is SMNVEV (reference sequence). The CDR3 totals 13 residues. V was clipped by 6 bases and J by 4 bases; unmatched bases: 5. This CDR3 is CASSPWDSTEAFF. For the CDR3, the DNA is TGTGCCAGCAGCCCCTGGGACAGCACTGAAGCTTTCTTT.

The chain has TRBV11-2 and TRBJ1-4, with a weak D call TRBD1 (6 bases). Trimming took 5 bases from V and 7 from J, leaving 11 bases between them. The CDR3 length is 13 residues. Germline CDR1 SGHAT, CDR2 FQNNGV. The CDR3 sequence: CASSPLGAEKLFF. CDR3 DNA sequence: TGTGCCAGCAGCCCTTTGGGGGCTGAAAAACTGTTTTTT.

The rearrangement uses TRBV6-6 and TRBJ1-6, with 7 bases that match TRBD1. CDR1 and CDR2 from the germline V gene are MNHNY and SVGAGI (reference sequence). Losses at the gene ends were 5 bases for V and 4 bases for J; bases not matched to a gene: 5. The CDR3 runs 15 residues. The CDR3 DNA is TGTGCCAGCAGTCCTCGGGACAGTTATAATTCACCCCTCCACTTT. It codes for CASSPRDSYNSPLHF.

The chain has TRBV3-1 (or the pseudogene TRBV3-2) and TRBJ2-7; D ambiguous. Germline loops: CDR1 LGHDT, CDR2 YNNKEL (reference sequence). Trimming shortened V by 5 bases and J by 0 bases, and 8 bases separated the two germline ends. The CDR3 is 13 amino acids. The CDR3 DNA is TGTGCCAGCAGCGGAGACGGCTCCTACGAGCAGTACTTC. Residues: CASSGDGSYEQYF.

The chain uses TRBV4-1 and TRBJ2-7; D may be TRBD2 (6 bases). The CDR3 is 14 amino acids. Germline assignment: CDR1 MGHRA and CDR2 YSYEKL. Trimming shortened V by 3 bases and J by 6 bases, and 15 bases separated the two germline ends. CDR3 amino acids: CASSHLEGGREQYF. The CDR3 nucleotides read TGCGCCAGCAGCCACCTCGAGGGAGGTCGCGAGCAGTACTTC.

The V gene is TRBV2, the J gene TRBJ2-7, with TRBD2 matching over 7 bases. The CDR3 covers 14 residues. The ends lost 7 bases at V and 2 bases at J; junction bases unmatched: 8. Germline CDR1 and CDR2: SNHLY and FYNNEI. The CDR3 protein is CASIYGGGAYEQYF. The CDR3 DNA is TGTGCCAGCATTTATGGGGGAGGGGCCTACGAGCAGTACTTC.

In this sample, this clone turned up once. The chain couples TRBV5-1 to TRBJ1-1; D call uncertain. Trimming removed 1 base from V and 0 bases from J, with 10 bases in between. The CDR3 is 15 residues long. Per the germline V gene, CDR1 is SGHRS and CDR2 is YFSETQ. The CDR3 DNA reads as TGCGCCAGCAGCTTGTTAGCAGCCATGAACACTGAAGCTTTCTTT. Amino acid sequence: CASSLLAAMNTEAFF.